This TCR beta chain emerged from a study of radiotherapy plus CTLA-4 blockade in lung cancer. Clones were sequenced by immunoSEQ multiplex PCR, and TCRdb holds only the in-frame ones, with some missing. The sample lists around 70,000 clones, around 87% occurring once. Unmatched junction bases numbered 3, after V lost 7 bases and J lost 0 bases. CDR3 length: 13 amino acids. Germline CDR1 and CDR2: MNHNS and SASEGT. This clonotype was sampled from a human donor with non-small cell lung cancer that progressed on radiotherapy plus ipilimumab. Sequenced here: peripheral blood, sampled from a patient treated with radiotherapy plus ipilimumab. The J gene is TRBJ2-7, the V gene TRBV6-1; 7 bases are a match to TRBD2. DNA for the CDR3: TGTGCCAGCATCGGGGGGAGCTCCTACGAGCAGTACGTC. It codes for CASIGGSSYEQYV.